These 8 T cell receptor beta chains originate from one sample sequenced in a study of OX40 agonist ivuxolimab in advanced cancers. Sequencing used immunoSEQ multiplex PCR; TCRdb keeps in-frame clones, though not all of them. The sample carries more than 45,000 clones, 80% to 85% recorded once. Sequenced here: CD4+ or CD8+ T cells sorted from blood, sampled in a trial of the OX40 agonist ivuxolimab. The receptors were sampled from an adult with an advanced solid tumor such as melanoma, head and neck, liver or kidney cancer.

This chain uses TRBV7-8 with TRBJ1-1; 7 bases line up with TRBD1. Germline V gene lookup returns CDR1 SGHVS and CDR2 FQNEAQ. This CDR3 contains 13 residues. Losses at the gene ends were 5 bases for V and 7 bases for J; bases not matched to a gene: 7. The CDR3 bases are TGTGCCAGCAGCCCGAGGGGGCTACTTGAAGCTTTCTTT. The encoded protein is CASSPRGLLEAFF.

This clone was detected only once. The genes are TRBV7-6 and TRBJ2-3, with D possibly being TRBD2 (6 bases). CDR3 length: 15 amino acids. The V and J ends lost 1 base and 7 bases respectively, with 15 bases between them. Germline V gives CDR1 SGHVS, CDR2 FNYEAQ. CDR3 amino acids: CASSLVGGLGYTQYF. In DNA, the CDR3 is TGTGCCAGCAGCTTAGTCGGGGGATTGGGTTATACGCAGTATTTT. Drawing the rest from reference TRBV7-6 and TRBJ2-3, the complete variable domain is GAGVSQSPRYKVTKRGQDVALRCDPISGHVSLYWYRQALGQGPEFLTYFNYEAQQDKSGLPNDRFSAERPEGSISTLTIQRTEQRDSAMYRCASSLVGGLGYTQYFGPGTRLTVL.

The rearrangement joins TRBV6-6 to TRBJ2-4, with D unresolved. The CDR3 is 14 residues long. From germline, CDR1 is MNHNY and CDR2 SVGAGI (reference sequence). Trimming pared 7 bases from V and 2 bases from J, leaving 12 bases between. The CDR3 coding sequence is TGTGCCAGCATTCACAGAGAACCCAAAAACATTCAGTACTTC. Protein sequence: CASIHREPKNIQYF.

V is TRBV7-8 and J is TRBJ1-5; TRBD1 agrees at 9 bases. With 4 bases clipped from V and 4 bases from J, the junction kept 17 bases outside the gene matches. The CDR3 is 19 residues long. Per germline, CDR1 SGHVS and CDR2 FQNEAQ. This chain's CDR3 is CASSYRPGTGRFRNQPQHF. The CDR3 region has the DNA TGTGCCAGCAGCTACCGTCCCGGGACAGGGAGATTTAGGAATCAGCCCCAGCATTTT.

The genes are TRBV5-1 and TRBJ2-1; weak D call: TRBD2 (5 bases). CDR1 is SGHRS and CDR2 is YFSETQ in the germline V gene. The CDR3 extends over 17 amino acids. Between the trimmed V and J ends, which lost 5 bases and 0 bases, there was a span of 18 bases. CDR3 in DNA: TGCGCCAGCAGATACGACGGAGGTTATAGCTCCTACAATGAGCAGTTCTTC. Residues: CASRYDGGYSSYNEQFF.

The chain combines TRBV30 with TRBJ1-5; perhaps TRBD1 as D (5 bases). V shed 1 base and J shed 5 bases, with 12 bases lying between them. Germline CDR1 is GTSNPN and CDR2 is SVGIG (reference sequence). The CDR3 contains 14 residues. CDR3 DNA: TGTGCCTGGAGTGATGGGAAGGGGCATCAGCCCCAGCATTTT. This encodes CAWSDGKGHQPQHF.

This clone occurred a few times. The chain links TRBV5-1 to TRBJ2-7, with 10 nucleotides matching TRBD2. CDR1 is SGHRS and CDR2 is YFSETQ in the germline V gene. Unmatched junction bases numbered 3, after V lost 0 bases and J lost 3 bases. The CDR3 totals 15 residues. CDR3 amino acids: CASSLDRTSGYEQYF. For the CDR3, the DNA is TGCGCCAGCAGCTTGGATAGGACTAGCGGCTACGAGCAGTACTTC.

V gene TRBV5-1 combines with J gene TRBJ2-3; 7 nucleotides agree with TRBD2. This CDR3 is 15 amino acids long. Per germline, CDR1 SGHRS and CDR2 YFSETQ. Trimming took 0 bases from V and 4 from J; bases not matched to a gene: 5. CDR3 protein: CASSLAREPSDTQYF. CDR3 bases: TGCGCCAGCAGCTTGGCGCGGGAGCCCTCAGATACGCAGTATTTT. The full variable domain, its missing parts supplied by reference TRBV5-1 and TRBJ2-3, is KAGVTQTPRYLIKTRGQQVTLSCSPISGHRSVSWYQQTPGQGLQFLFEYFSETQRNKGNFPGRFSGRQFSNSRSEMNVSTLELGDSALYLCASSLAREPSDTQYFGPGTRLTVL.